One sample yielded the 11 T cell receptor beta chains listed below, sequenced in a study of T cell responses to AZD1222 COVID-19 vaccine. Clones were read by immunoSEQ multiplex PCR, and TCRdb kept only the in-frame ones, dropping some. The data show some 170,000 clones, with around 90% seen just once and roughly 2.5% held by the top ten. The sequencing used peripheral blood, collected on day 0 of AZD1222 vaccination. These receptors came from an adult in good health.

The J gene is TRBJ2-2, the V gene TRBV10-3; D is ambiguous. V was clipped by 0 bases and J by 1 base, with 6 bases between them. This CDR3 has 15 amino acids. CDR1 and CDR2 (germline): ENHRY, SYGVKD. CDR3 residues: CAISESAVNTGELFF. CDR3 sequence (DNA): TGTGCCATCAGTGAGTCGGCGGTGAACACCGGGGAGCTGTTTTTT.

The chain couples TRBV28 to TRBJ1-1; unclear D gene. CDR1 MDHEN and CDR2 SYDVKM come from the germline V gene. This CDR3 region has 13 residues. V lost 3 bases, J lost 7 bases, and 12 bases lay in between. The CDR3 sequence: CASSFNTPHEAFF. CDR3 nucleotide sequence: TGTGCCAGCAGTTTTAATACACCGCATGAAGCTTTCTTT.

This chain uses TRBV27 with TRBJ2-7; 7 bases are shared with TRBD1. J gave up 2 bases and V 6 bases, and 10 bases lay outside the gene matches. Germline V gene data show CDR1 as MNHEY and CDR2 as SMNVEV (reference sequence). The length of the CDR3 is 15 residues. CDR3 sequence: CASSLTGADAYEQYF. In DNA, the CDR3 is TGTGCCAGCAGCCTTACAGGGGCGGACGCCTACGAGCAGTACTTC.

Comments on this clone: The junction and the germline gene differ at one end; a read error may be behind it. The chain carries TRBV6-6 and TRBJ1-5, with 8 bases fitting TRBD1. Per germline, CDR1 MNHNY and CDR2 SVGAGI (reference sequence). The CDR3 sequence is 20 residues long. In DNA, the CDR3 is TGTGCCAGCAGCTACTCGAGTCCAGGGGGCCCTATTATGGGCAATCAGCCCCAGCATTTT. Its translation: CASSYSSPGGPIMGNQPQHF.

This clone was picked up one time. The rearrangement joins TRBV19 to TRBJ1-1; 7 bases align to TRBD1. The germline CDR1 and CDR2 sequences are LNHDA and SQIVND (reference sequence). V lost 6 bases, J lost 4 bases, and 11 bases stayed unmatched. The CDR3 has 15 residues. Here the CDR3 DNA reads TGTGCCAGTAGCCCAGGGGGGTCCCCGGTCACTGAAGCTTTCTTT. Translation: CASSPGGSPVTEAFF. Full variable domain (outside the CDR3, taken from reference TRBV19 and TRBJ1-1): DGGITQSPKYLFRKEGQNVTLSCEQNLNHDAMYWYRQDPGQGLRLIYYSQIVNDFQKGDIAEGYSVSREKKESFPLTVTSAQKNPTAFYLCASSPGGSPVTEAFFGQGTRLTVV.

The chain uses TRBV28 and TRBJ2-7; D may be TRBD2 (5 bases). The germline gives CDR1 MDHEN, CDR2 SYDVKM. V lost 2 bases, J lost 6 bases, and 11 bases lay in between. The CDR3 spans 13 residues. The DNA of the CDR3 is TGTGCCAGCAGTTTAGACTACGTCCGCGAGCAGTACTTC. Translating gives CASSLDYVREQYF.

V usage is TRBV3-1 (or the pseudogene TRBV3-2) and J usage is TRBJ1-1; 8 positions match TRBD1. The length of the CDR3 is 15 residues. V was pared by 4 bases and J by 2 bases, with 6 bases of the junction left unmatched. Germline V lookup: CDR1 LGHDT, CDR2 YNNKEL (reference sequence). The CDR3 DNA sequence: TGTGCCAGCAGCCCCTTCGCAGGGGGCAACACTGAAGCTTTCTTT. Residues: CASSPFAGGNTEAFF.

The chain combines TRBV19 with TRBJ1-2; D is ambiguous. From germline, CDR1 is LNHDA and CDR2 SQIVND (reference sequence). This CDR3 is built from 13 residues. V was shortened by 3 bases and J by 9 bases, with 14 bases between the two germline ends. The DNA for the CDR3 is TGTGCCAGTAGTATGGAGTCCCCTCAAAGCTACACCTTC. As protein: CASSMESPQSYTF.

Concerning this clone: At one end the junction does not follow the germline gene, possibly because of a read error. The rearrangement uses TRBV11-3 and TRBJ2-2; 7 bases align to TRBD2. The CDR3 length is 16 residues. CDR1 is SGHNT and CDR2 is YENEEA in the germline V gene. CDR3 bases: TGTGCCAGCAGCTTAGTGGGGACTACGCGACACCGGGGAGCTGTTTTT. It codes for CASSLVGTTRHRGAVF.

The rearrangement uses TRBV7-2 and TRBJ2-1, with D hard to call. There are 17 residues in the CDR3. Trimming pared 5 bases from V and 0 bases from J, leaving 17 bases between. Germline V CDR1 and CDR2: SGHTA, FQGNSA. CDR3 in amino acids: CASSLGLPWSSYNEQFF. Here the CDR3 DNA reads TGTGCCAGCAGCCTTGGGCTTCCTTGGAGCTCCTACAATGAGCAGTTCTTC.

For the CDR3, the DNA is TGTGCCAGCAGCCCATTAAACTTGGTATGGAACACTGAAGCTTTCTTT. This translates into CASSPLNLVWNTEAFF. The chain has TRBV7-2 and TRBJ1-1; the D is unclear. CDR1 SGHTA and CDR2 FQGNSA come from the germline V gene. Between the trimmed V and J ends, which lost 5 bases and 1 base, there was a span of 17 bases. The CDR3 covers 16 residues.